What follows are 16 T cell receptor beta chains derived from one specimen sequenced in a study of blood T cell repertoires in COVID-19 (TCRdb year 2020). Library prep was done by the immunoSEQ multiplex PCR assay. Drawn from immuneACCESS, this table holds only the in-frame rearrangements with V and J called that TCRdb kept. Clones are partly lost; checked studies trace under half to an unresolved V gene and leave the rest unexplained. The sample includes roughly 350,000 clones, with around 87% observed a single time. The top ten constitute under 11% of the sample. Sequenced sample: peripheral blood. Receptors were obtained from a woman aged 25-40 years with COVID-19, enrolled during active disease.

J is TRBJ2-1 and V is TRBV29-1; 11 bases match TRBD2. J gave up 6 bases and V 7 bases, and 5 bases lay outside the gene matches. There are 13 residues in the CDR3. Germline V gene data show CDR1 as SQVTM and CDR2 as ANQGSEA. The CDR3 spells CSGELAGVNEQFF. CDR3 nucleotide sequence: TGCAGCGGGGAACTAGCGGGAGTCAATGAGCAGTTCTTC.

The chain links TRBV21-1 to TRBJ2-2; TRBD2, the D gene given by the table, was not confirmed from the DNA. TRBV21-1 is designated a pseudogene. The CDR3 length is 20 residues. The DNA for the CDR3 is TGTGCCAGCAGCAAATACCTGAGCCATAGCGGGACCCACCCAGCCGGGGAGCTGTTTTTT. Translation: CASSKYLSHSGTHPAGELFF.

The rearrangement uses TRBV29-1 and TRBJ2-1, with 9 bases fitting TRBD2. J lost 1 base, V lost 5 bases, and 6 bases had no gene match. Germline CDR1 is SQVTM and CDR2 is ANQGSEA. CDR3 length equals 15 residues. The CDR3 nucleotides are TGCAGCGTTAAGACTAGCGGAGATTCCTACAATGAGCAGTTCTTC. Residues: CSVKTSGDSYNEQFF.

This clone was counted once. The CDR3 loop reads CASSPQGLTGEQYF. DNA for the CDR3: TGTGCCAGCAGCCCCCAGGGACTGACGGGGGAGCAGTACTTC. The V call is TRBV11-2, the J call TRBJ2-7; possibly TRBD2 for D (6 bases). There are 14 residues in the CDR3. Germline CDR1 reads SGHAT; CDR2 reads FQNNGV. Trimming removed 5 bases at V and 7 bases at J, with 18 bases between. The complete variable domain, with remaining parts taken from reference TRBV11-2 and TRBJ2-7, reads EAGVAQSPRYKIIEKRQSVAFWCNPISGHATLYWYQQILGQGPKLLIQFQNNGVVDDSQLPKDRFSAERLKGVDSTLKIQPAKLEDSAVYLCASSPQGLTGEQYFGPGTRLTVT.

As regards this clone: This CDR3 is also generated by other DNA sequences in the sample. CDR3 loop: CASSQGTGSGNTIYF. The DNA of the CDR3 is TGCGCCAGCAGCCAAGGGACAGGCTCTGGAAACACCATATATTTT. The chain employs TRBV4-3 and TRBJ1-3, with 7 bases identical to TRBD1. Per germline, CDR1 LGHNA and CDR2 YSLEER. V dropped 1 base and J dropped 0; count of bases not matched to a gene: 0. CDR3 length equals 15 residues.

V and J are TRBV9 and TRBJ2-5, with 7 bases fitting TRBD2. This CDR3 contains 16 residues. Germline V CDR1 and CDR2: SGDLS, YYNGEE. After removal of 4 bases from V and 5 bases from J, the junction contained 14 bases not matched to a gene. The CDR3 region has the DNA TGTGCCAGCAGCTTACGGTCGGGGGAGGGAGGGGAGACCCAGTACTTC. Its translation is CASSLRSGEGGETQYF.

The rearrangement joins TRBV19 to TRBJ2-7, with 13 bases matching TRBD2. Germline V gives CDR1 LNHDA, CDR2 SQIVND (reference sequence). V lost 5 bases, J lost 6 bases, and 10 bases stayed unmatched. This CDR3 spans 16 amino acids. The CDR3 DNA follows: TGTGCCAGTAGTGCTGAGACTAGCGGGAGGTTCGGCGAGCAGTACTTC. This gives the protein CASSAETSGRFGEQYF.

In nucleotides, the CDR3 is TGTGCCAGCAGCTTGAGACAGGGAGACGAGCAGTACTTC. This encodes CASSLRQGDEQYF. The chain couples TRBV13 to TRBJ2-7; the match to TRBD1 covers 7 bases. CDR1 and CDR2 from the germline V gene are PRHDT and FYEKMQ (reference sequence). The CDR3 is 13 residues long. The trim removed 3 bases at V and 5 bases at J, leaving 4 bases unmatched.

The rearrangement uses TRBV5-1 and TRBJ1-1, with a possible D match to TRBD1 (6 bases). Trimming shortened V by 5 bases and J by 1 base, and 15 bases separated the two germline ends. Germline values: CDR1 SGHRS, CDR2 YFSETQ. The CDR3 is made up of 15 amino acids. CDR3 sequence reads: CASRPGGDTNTEAFF. For the CDR3, the DNA is TGCGCCAGCAGGCCCGGTGGGGACACGAACACTGAAGCTTTCTTT.

This rearrangement joins TRBV28 to TRBJ2-7; 9 positions agree with TRBD2. Germline assignment: CDR1 MDHEN and CDR2 SYDVKM. J was trimmed by 5 bases and V by 3 bases; bases with no gene match: 11. The length of the CDR3 is 16 residues. Here the CDR3 reads CASSFSRRASGDEQYF. CDR3 DNA: TGTGCCAGCAGTTTTTCACGGCGGGCTAGCGGGGACGAGCAGTACTTC. The entire variable domain, with the rest obtained from reference TRBV28 and TRBJ2-7, is as follows: DVKVTQSSRYLVKRTGEKVFLECVQDMDHENMFWYRQDPGLGLRLIYFSYDVKMKEKGDIPEGYSVSREKKERFSLILESASTNQTSMYLCASSFSRRASGDEQYFGPGTRLTVT.

The chain recombines TRBV29-1 with TRBJ2-7; D unclear. The CDR3 runs to 13 residues. The V gene's germline CDR1 is SQVTM and CDR2 ANQGSEA. V lost 4 bases, J lost 3 bases, and 13 bases lay in between. The CDR3 DNA reads as TGCAGCGTTGCCCCTGTTGCCAGCTACGAGCAGTACTTC. Translation: CSVAPVASYEQYF.

The J gene is TRBJ1-5, the V gene TRBV13; 7 nucleotides align to TRBD1. The V segment lost 4 bases and the J segment 6 bases; nucleotides outside the gene matches: 9. The CDR3 spans 15 residues. CDR1 is PRHDT and CDR2 is FYEKMQ in the germline V gene (reference sequence). DNA for the CDR3: TGTGCCAGCAGCTCCTCCAGGGGGGTCGGTCAGCCCCAGCATTTT. Protein product: CASSSSRGVGQPQHF.

The chain joins TRBV4-1 to TRBJ2-2; tentative D call: TRBD2 (6 bases). Per the germline V gene, CDR1 is MGHRA and CDR2 is YSYEKL. The CDR3 has 15 amino acids. Trimming left V 4 bases short and J 6 bases short, with 15 bases between. CDR3 residues: CASSLRGKFSGELFF. CDR3 DNA sequence: TGCGCCAGCAGCCTCCGCGGGAAGTTTTCCGGGGAGCTGTTTTTT.

The rearrangement links TRBV2 to TRBJ2-3; D perhaps matches TRBD1 (6 bases). This CDR3 region has 14 residues. CDR1 SNHLY and CDR2 FYNNEI come from the germline V gene. Trimming shortened V by 1 base and J by 1 base, and 6 bases separated the two germline ends. CDR3 residues: CASSEGQGTDTQYF. The CDR3 bases are TGTGCCAGCAGTGAAGGACAGGGCACAGATACGCAGTATTTT.

This clone occurred a few times. The chain recombines TRBV3-1 (or the pseudogene TRBV3-2) with TRBJ2-7, with D possibly matching TRBD2 (6 bases). The CDR3 extends over 13 amino acids. With 1 base removed from V and 7 bases from J, the gap between germline ends came to 11 bases. Germline V lookup: CDR1 LGHDT, CDR2 YNNKEL (reference sequence). The CDR3, as DNA: TGTGCCAGCAGCCAAGTCGGAGGGGAAGAGCAGTACTTC. The encoded protein is CASSQVGGEEQYF.

This chain joins TRBV11-2 and TRBJ1-1; TRBD1 agrees at 12 bases. The CDR3 has 17 residues. Losses at the gene ends were 5 bases for V and 0 bases for J; bases not matched to a gene: 7. Germline assignment: CDR1 SGHAT and CDR2 FQNNGV. The CDR3 loop is CASSPPGQGALNTEAFF. CDR3 sequence (DNA): TGTGCCAGCAGCCCTCCGGGACAGGGGGCATTGAACACTGAAGCTTTCTTT.